Each of the 8 T cell receptor beta chains below was sequenced from the same sample in a study of a mutant IDH1 vaccine in newly diagnosed glioma. Antigen specificity for these receptors is unknown. The time point denotes: week 23, last vaccination. Vaccinated patients received 300 ug of mutant IDH1 20-mer peptide per dose, with topical imiquimod. Sequencing used immunoSEQ multiplex PCR; TCRdb keeps in-frame clones, though not all of them. The sample comprises roughly 10,000 clones, about 91% of which are singletons, and 5.2% rests with the top ten. The starting material was PBMCs, obtained from a glioma patient whose treatment included an IDH1 peptide vaccine. The source is a woman aged 40 to 50 with glioma. Some clones in this sample may be carry-over from other donors' samples.

The rearrangement joins TRBV5-1 to TRBJ1-1; unclear D gene. The CDR3 consists of 14 residues. The V gene lost 4 bases and the J gene lost 6 bases, with 16 bases spanning the gap. Germline assignment: CDR1 SGHRS and CDR2 YFSETQ. The CDR3 region has the DNA TGCGCCAGCAGCGTGGGAAGAGATGCGGCTGAAGCTTTCTTT. Translating it yields CASSVGRDAAEAFF.

The rearrangement links TRBV29-1 to TRBJ1-3, with D possibly matching TRBD1 (5 bases). Germline loops: CDR1 SQVTM, CDR2 ANQGSEA. With 7 bases removed from V and 1 base from J, the gap between germline ends came to 14 bases. This CDR3 is 14 amino acids long. This CDR3 reads CSGDSGGSGNTIYF. The CDR3 DNA sequence: TGCAGCGGTGACAGCGGGGGGTCTGGAAACACCATATATTTT. The variable domain in full, with the rest retrieved from reference TRBV29-1 and TRBJ1-3, is SAVISQKPSRDICQRGTSLTIQCQVDSQVTMMFWYRQQPGQSLTLIATANQGSEATYESGFVIDKFPISRPNLTFSTLTVSNMSPEDSSIYLCSGDSGGSGNTIYFGEGSWLTVV.

The CDR3 region is CASSPTSGRNTGELFF. The CDR3 DNA reads as TGTGCCAGCAGCCCAACTAGCGGGAGAAACACCGGGGAGCTGTTTTTT. The rearrangement uses TRBV7-2 and TRBJ2-2; the match to TRBD2 covers 11 bases. Germline V gene data show CDR1 as SGHTA and CDR2 as FQGNSA. Trimming cost V 5 bases and J 2 bases; bases outside gene matches: 4. The CDR3 loop spans 16 amino acids.

The chain couples TRBV5-1 to TRBJ1-2, with 7 nucleotides matching TRBD1. J gave up 7 bases and V 4 bases, and 10 bases lay outside the gene matches. The CDR3 is 14 residues long. Germline V CDR1 and CDR2: SGHRS, YFSETQ. CDR3 in amino acids: CASSPQGERGGYTF. DNA of the CDR3: TGCGCCAGCAGCCCGCAGGGGGAACGGGGTGGCTACACCTTC. The whole variable domain, filled in from reference TRBV5-1 and TRBJ1-2, reads KAGVTQTPRYLIKTRGQQVTLSCSPISGHRSVSWYQQTPGQGLQFLFEYFSETQRNKGNFPGRFSGRQFSNSRSEMNVSTLELGDSALYLCASSPQGERGGYTFGSGTRLTVV.

The chain is built from TRBV11-2 and TRBJ1-2, with D possibly TRBD1 on 5 matching bases. V was shortened by 1 base and J by 5 bases, with 20 bases between the two germline ends. Germline loops: CDR1 SGHAT, CDR2 FQNNGV. The CDR3 is 17 amino acids. The CDR3 DNA is TGTGCCAGCAGCTTAGGGGTGACACGACATGGGGGTTATGGCTACACCTTC. Encoded protein: CASSLGVTRHGGYGYTF.

This clone showed up just a few times. The V and J genes are TRBV19 and TRBJ1-5, with a possible D match to TRBD1 (5 bases). Trimming shortened V by 0 bases and J by 7 bases, and 13 bases separated the two germline ends. Germline CDR1 reads LNHDA; CDR2 reads SQIVND (reference sequence). The CDR3 sequence is 15 residues long. The CDR3: CASSIEGRGEQPQHF. The CDR3 DNA reads as TGTGCCAGTAGTATAGAGGGGAGAGGGGAACAGCCCCAGCATTTT.

This chain connects TRBV19 to TRBJ1-2; TRBD1 might be the D (6 bases). Germline CDR1 LNHDA, CDR2 SQIVND (reference sequence). The germline V and J ends were trimmed by 1 base and 6 bases, with 12 bases remaining between them. The CDR3 is made up of 14 amino acids. Written as DNA, the CDR3 is TGTGCCAGTAGTATAGTCCTCAACAGGGATGGCTACACCTTC. It translates to CASSIVLNRDGYTF.

This chain uses TRBV25-1 with TRBJ1-2; the D gene is possibly TRBD1 (6 bases). The CDR3 sequence is 16 residues long. Trimming removed 2 bases at V and 4 bases at J, with 17 bases between. Germline lookup yields CDR1 MGHDK and CDR2 SYGVNS. CDR3 coding DNA: TGTGCCAGCAGTGAACCAGGGCTAGGGGGAAGCTATGGCTACACCTTC. Amino acid sequence: CASSEPGLGGSYGYTF.